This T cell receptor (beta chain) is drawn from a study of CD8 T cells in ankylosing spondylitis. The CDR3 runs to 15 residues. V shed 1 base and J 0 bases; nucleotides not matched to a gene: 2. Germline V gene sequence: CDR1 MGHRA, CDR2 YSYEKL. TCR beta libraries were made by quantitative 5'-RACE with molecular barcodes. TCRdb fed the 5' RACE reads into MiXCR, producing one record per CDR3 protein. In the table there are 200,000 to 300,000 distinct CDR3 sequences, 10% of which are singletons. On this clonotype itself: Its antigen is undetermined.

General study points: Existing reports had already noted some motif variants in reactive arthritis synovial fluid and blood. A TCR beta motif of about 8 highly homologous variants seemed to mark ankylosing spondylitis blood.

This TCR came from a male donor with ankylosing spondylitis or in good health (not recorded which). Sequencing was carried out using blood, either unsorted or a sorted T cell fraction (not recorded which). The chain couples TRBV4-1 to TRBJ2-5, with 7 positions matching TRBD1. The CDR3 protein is CASSQATGYQETQYF. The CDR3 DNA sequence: TGCGCCAGCAGCCAAGCGACAGGGTACCAAGAGACCCAGTACTTC.